The 31 T cell receptor beta chains below were found in one sample sequenced in a study of blood T cell repertoires in COVID-19 (dated by TCRdb to about 2020). Library preparation was by the immunoSEQ multiplex PCR assay. The table was pulled from immuneACCESS by TCRdb, which kept in-frame rearrangements only. Such tables lose some clones; where checked, under half of the loss comes from unresolved V genes, and the rest has no known cause. For this sample the table gives about 42,000 clones, of which roughly three quarters were detected only once. Roughly 8.7% of the sample is taken by the ten largest. Sequencing was performed on peripheral blood. The receptors stem from a man aged 65-85 years with active or convalescent COVID-19.

The genes are TRBV5-1 and TRBJ1-4; 9 bases are shared with TRBD1. The CDR3 has 15 amino acids. V was clipped by 4 bases and J by 7 bases; unmatched bases: 8. The germline gives CDR1 SGHRS, CDR2 YFSETQ. CDR3 in amino acids: CASSVRTGASEKLFF. In DNA, the CDR3 is TGCGCCAGCAGCGTACGGACAGGGGCAAGTGAAAAACTGTTTTTT.

The rearrangement links TRBV11-3 to TRBJ1-2; the match to TRBD1 covers 8 bases. Trimming cost V 3 bases and J 8 bases; bases outside gene matches: 20. CDR1 is SGHNT, CDR2 YENEEA, per germline. This CDR3 is 18 amino acids long. CDR3 region: CASSFGFAGQGIPRGYTF. CDR3 coding DNA: TGTGCCAGCAGCTTCGGCTTCGCCGGACAGGGTATACCGCGAGGCTACACCTTC.

The J gene is TRBJ1-1, the V gene TRBV11-2; D is possibly TRBD1 (5 bases). Between the trimmed V and J ends, which lost 1 base and 7 bases, there was a span of 19 bases. The CDR3 runs 16 residues. The germline V gene has CDR1 SGHAT and CDR2 FQNNGV. The CDR3 bases are TGTGCCAGCAGCTTAGGTCAGGCTATAGGGGCGAGTGAAGCTTTCTTT. Its protein product is CASSLGQAIGASEAFF.

This clone was seen a few times. The chain combines TRBV5-1 with TRBJ1-2; D is possibly TRBD1 (5 bases). The germline V and J ends were trimmed by 0 bases and 4 bases, with 7 bases remaining between them. The CDR3 spans 13 residues. Per the germline V gene, CDR1 is SGHRS and CDR2 is YFSETQ. For the CDR3, the DNA is TGCGCCAGCAGCTTGGGACAGCTCTATGGCTACACCTTC. Amino acids: CASSLGQLYGYTF.

The chain has TRBV5-6 and TRBJ1-1; D is possibly TRBD1 (5 bases). CDR3 length: 18 amino acids. Between the trimmed V and J ends, which lost 0 bases and 0 bases, there was a span of 18 bases. Germline V lookup: CDR1 SGHDT, CDR2 YYEEEE. The CDR3 DNA reads as TGTGCCAGCAGCTTGGCCGCCAAATTGGGGCACATGAACACTGAAGCTTTCTTT. Amino acids: CASSLAAKLGHMNTEAFF.

This chain joins TRBV6-5 and TRBJ1-5; TRBD1 matches at 9 bases. This CDR3 region has 14 residues. Germline V gene lookup returns CDR1 MNHEY and CDR2 SVGAGI. Germline trimming cut 7 bases from V and 4 bases from J; bases unmatched to any gene: 5. CDR3 amino acids: CASNRDRANQPQHF. CDR3 nucleotide sequence: TGTGCCAGCAATCGGGACAGGGCTAATCAGCCCCAGCATTTT.

This sequence joins TRBV6-1 and TRBJ2-3; no clear D gene. V was pared by 1 base and J by 2 bases, with 4 bases between. The CDR3 consists of 13 residues. Germline V gene lookup returns CDR1 MNHNS and CDR2 SASEGT. CDR3 sequence reads: CASSEGYTDTQYF. CDR3 coding DNA: TGTGCCAGCAGTGAAGGCTACACAGATACGCAGTATTTT.

The chain is built from TRBV20-1 and TRBJ1-1; D is ambiguous. Trimming pared 2 bases from V and 3 bases from J, leaving 4 bases between. This CDR3 is built from 11 residues. Germline-derived CDR1 and CDR2 are DFQATT and SNEGSKA (reference sequence). The CDR3 spells CSARPDTEAFF. Here the CDR3 DNA reads TGCAGTGCTAGACCGGACACTGAAGCTTTCTTT.

This chain joins TRBV2 and TRBJ1-5; 11 bases match TRBD1. From germline, CDR1 is SNHLY and CDR2 FYNNEI. V shed 9 bases, J shed 7 bases, and the junction held 8 bases outside the gene matches. CDR3 length: 14 residues. The CDR3 coding sequence is TGTGCCAGTACCGGGACAGGGGGGAGCCAGCCCCAGCATTTT. It codes for CASTGTGGSQPQHF.

CDR3: CASSPDRNNEKLFF. The CDR3 DNA follows: TGTGCCAGCAGTCCGGACAGGAATAATGAAAAACTGTTTTTT. The chain links TRBV6-5 to TRBJ1-4, with 7 bases lining up with TRBD1. V was clipped by 5 bases and J by 4 bases; unmatched bases: 4. CDR3 size: 14 residues. Germline V gives CDR1 MNHEY, CDR2 SVGAGI.

The V call is TRBV9, the J call TRBJ2-7; 8 bases fit TRBD2. Germline V gene data show CDR1 as SGDLS and CDR2 as YYNGEE. V trimming: 2 bases; J trimming: 1 base; junction bases outside the gene matches: 5. This CDR3 comprises 15 residues. CDR3 amino acids: CASSVLAGPSYEQYF. CDR3 sequence (DNA): TGTGCCAGCAGCGTCCTAGCGGGTCCGTCCTACGAGCAGTACTTC.

This clone was found once. V and J are TRBV6-5 and TRBJ2-3; 8 bases agree with TRBD1. Germline V gives CDR1 MNHEY, CDR2 SVGAGI. V gave up 9 bases and J gave up 2 bases; unmatched junction bases: 7. CDR3 size: 14 residues. Here the CDR3 DNA reads TGTGCCAGTACGGACAGGGCCTACACAGATACGCAGTATTTT. It encodes CASTDRAYTDTQYF.

The rearrangement uses TRBV7-6 and TRBJ2-7, with D possibly TRBD2 on 7 matching bases. The CDR3 runs 14 residues. Germline V gene sequence: CDR1 SGHVS, CDR2 FNYEAQ. V gave up 1 base and J gave up 2 bases, with 9 bases separating them. CDR3 region: CASSLGEGAYEQYF. The CDR3 bases are TGTGCCAGCAGCTTAGGGGAGGGGGCCTACGAGCAGTACTTC. The entire variable domain, with the rest obtained from reference TRBV7-6 and TRBJ2-7, is as follows: GAGVSQSPRYKVTKRGQDVALRCDPISGHVSLYWYRQALGQGPEFLTYFNYEAQQDKSGLPNDRFSAERPEGSISTLTIQRTEQRDSAMYRCASSLGEGAYEQYFGPGTRLTVT.

For the CDR3, the DNA is TGTGCCAGCAGAGATCGGGAGACCCAGTACTTC. This codes for CASRDRETQYF. J is TRBJ2-5 and V is TRBV28, with D unresolved. Germline V gene sequence: CDR1 MDHEN, CDR2 SYDVKM. The ends were cut back, 6 bases at V and 5 bases at J, with 7 bases in the middle. The CDR3 runs to 11 residues.

The chain couples TRBV19 to TRBJ1-4; 9 bases line up with TRBD1. The CDR3 is 17 residues long. The germline gives CDR1 LNHDA, CDR2 SQIVND (reference sequence). The J segment lost 2 bases and the V segment lost 4 bases, leaving 8 bases of the junction unmatched. The CDR3 here is CASSTRDREYTNEKLFF. The CDR3, as DNA: TGTGCCAGTAGTACCCGGGACAGGGAGTATACTAATGAAAAACTGTTTTTT.

The chain uses TRBV7-6 and TRBJ2-5; 7 bases agree with TRBD1. This CDR3 has 13 amino acids. Losses at the gene ends were 1 base for V and 7 bases for J; bases not matched to a gene: 3. Germline V gives CDR1 SGHVS, CDR2 FNYEAQ. In nucleotides, the CDR3 is TGTGCCAGCAGCTTAGACCCAGGGGGGACCCAGTACTTC. As protein: CASSLDPGGTQYF.

There are a few counts of this clone. This chain joins TRBV4-1 and TRBJ2-5, with 9 positions matching TRBD2. The CDR3 has 16 amino acids. Trimming cost V 1 base and J 2 bases; bases outside gene matches: 5. Per germline, CDR1 MGHRA and CDR2 YSYEKL. CDR3 nucleotide sequence: TGCGCCAGCAGCCAAGTGCGGGGGGGGGATCAAGAGACCCAGTACTTC. Translation: CASSQVRGGDQETQYF.

The chain recombines TRBV3-1 (or the pseudogene TRBV3-2) with TRBJ1-2, with D unclear. The germline gives CDR1 LGHDT, CDR2 YNNKEL (reference sequence). Trimming pared 1 base from V and 8 bases from J, leaving 8 bases between. This CDR3 is built from 12 residues. The CDR3 region is CASSQVRLGYTF. The CDR3 nucleotides read TGTGCCAGCAGCCAAGTTCGTCTCGGCTACACCTTC.

The J gene is TRBJ2-1, the V gene TRBV7-3, with 8 bases matching TRBD1. Looked up from germline, CDR1 is SGHTA and CDR2 is FQGTGA. The CDR3 is 14 residues long. V trimming: 2 bases; J trimming: 5 bases; junction bases outside the gene matches: 2. CDR3 protein: CASSLGQGDNEQFF. As DNA, the CDR3 is TGTGCCAGCAGCTTAGGACAGGGCGACAATGAGCAGTTCTTC.

The rearrangement uses TRBV28 and TRBJ1-5, with D unresolved. The CDR3 is 12 amino acids. CDR1 is MDHEN and CDR2 is SYDVKM in the germline V gene. The V end was cut by 4 bases, the J end by 9 bases, with 10 bases between. DNA for the CDR3: TGTGCCAGCAGTTCAGCGATACCGCCCCAGCATTTT. As protein: CASSSAIPPQHF.

The rearrangement links TRBV5-6 to TRBJ1-6, with 7 bases identical to TRBD1. The CDR3 extends over 14 amino acids. Trimming removed 4 bases from V and 6 bases from J; junction bases left unmatched: 4. Germline V gene sequence: CDR1 SGHDT, CDR2 YYEEEE. In DNA, the CDR3 is TGTGCCAGCAGCCCGGACAGGTTTAATTCACCCCTCCACTTT. Protein: CASSPDRFNSPLHF.

This clone appeared a single time. This chain links TRBV19 with TRBJ1-2; D call uncertain. Per the germline V gene, CDR1 is LNHDA and CDR2 is SQIVND (reference sequence). V dropped 5 bases and J dropped 10 bases, with 14 bases sitting between them. The CDR3 sequence is 12 residues long. The CDR3 nucleotides are TGTGCCAGTAGTCCCCGACAAACTTCCTACACCTTC. Amino acids: CASSPRQTSYTF.

The chain combines TRBV5-1 with TRBJ2-7, with D possibly being TRBD1 (6 bases). Germline V CDR1 and CDR2: SGHRS, YFSETQ. The CDR3 contains 13 residues. V lost 7 bases and J 4 bases, leaving 15 bases between the germline ends. The CDR3 bases are TGCGCCAGCCGAAAGGACAGCACTTACGAGCAGTACTTC. Amino acids: CASRKDSTYEQYF. The variable domain in full, with the rest retrieved from reference TRBV5-1 and TRBJ2-7, is KAGVTQTPRYLIKTRGQQVTLSCSPISGHRSVSWYQQTPGQGLQFLFEYFSETQRNKGNFPGRFSGRQFSNSRSEMNVSTLELGDSALYLCASRKDSTYEQYFGPGTRLTVT.

This clone occurred once. This chain connects TRBV3-1 (or the pseudogene TRBV3-2) to TRBJ2-5; D is undetermined. The CDR3 covers 14 residues. Germline CDR1 LGHDT, CDR2 YNNKEL (reference sequence). With 4 bases removed from V and 4 bases from J, the gap between germline ends came to 13 bases. The chain's CDR3 is CASSPSGSGETQYF. In DNA, the CDR3 is TGTGCCAGCAGCCCCTCCGGCTCGGGAGAGACCCAGTACTTC.

The gene calls are TRBV19 and TRBJ2-2; D is undetermined. The CDR3 is 14 residues long. V was clipped by 7 bases and J by 2 bases, with 11 bases between them. Germline CDR1 is LNHDA and CDR2 is SQIVND (reference sequence). The CDR3 region is CASMARGNTGELFF. In DNA, the CDR3 is TGTGCCAGTATGGCCAGAGGAAACACCGGGGAGCTGTTTTTT.

The V gene is TRBV4-1, the J gene TRBJ1-6, with no clear D. The CDR3 spans 14 residues. CDR1 is MGHRA, CDR2 YSYEKL, per germline. V lost 6 bases and J 0 bases, leaving 6 bases between the germline ends. CDR3: CASSPNSYNSPLHF. CDR3 sequence (DNA): TGCGCCAGCAGTCCTAACTCCTATAATTCACCCCTCCACTTT.

This CDR3 is CASSLGQGAAAETQYF. CDR3 sequence (DNA): TGTGCCAGCAGCCTCGGGCAGGGGGCCGCAGCGGAGACCCAGTACTTC. The chain employs TRBV7-7 and TRBJ2-5; TRBD1 matches at 8 bases. The V gene's germline CDR1 is SSHAT and CDR2 FNYEAQ (reference sequence). The ends lost 5 bases at V and 5 bases at J; junction bases unmatched: 13. The CDR3 extends over 16 amino acids.

The chain employs TRBV13 and TRBJ1-6; no clear D. CDR1 is PRHDT and CDR2 is FYEKMQ in the germline V gene (reference sequence). This CDR3 is 14 amino acids long. V was shortened by 4 bases and J by 4 bases, with 8 bases between the two germline ends. The CDR3 sequence is CASSSVEYNSPLHF. CDR3 nucleotides: TGTGCCAGCAGCTCCGTGGAGTATAATTCACCCCTCCACTTT. Using reference TRBV13 and TRBJ1-6 for the parts outside the CDR3, the full variable domain is AAGVIQSPRHLIKEKRETATLKCYPIPRHDTVYWYQQGPGQDPQFLISFYEKMQSDKGSIPDRFSAQQFSDYHSELNMSSLELGDSALYFCASSSVEYNSPLHFGNGTRLTVT.

This chain connects TRBV2 to TRBJ1-5, with a tentative D call TRBD1 (6 bases). The V gene's germline CDR1 is SNHLY and CDR2 FYNNEI. CDR3 length: 14 residues. The germline V and J ends were trimmed by 4 bases and 3 bases, with 10 bases remaining between them. CDR3 bases: TGTGCCAGCAGTGTCAGGGGCCCCAATCAGCCCCAGCATTTT. It translates to CASSVRGPNQPQHF.

The V call is TRBV29-1, the J call TRBJ2-3; D may be TRBD1 (6 bases). V shed 4 bases and J shed 5 bases, with 10 bases lying between them. This CDR3 spans 12 amino acids. CDR1 is SQVTM, CDR2 ANQGSEA, per germline. CDR3 sequence reads: CSVVTGRDTQYF. The CDR3 DNA reads TGCAGCGTTGTCACAGGGAGAGATACGCAGTATTTT.

The chain links TRBV9 to TRBJ2-3; 12 nucleotides agree with TRBD2. Losses at the gene ends were 0 bases for V and 2 bases for J; bases not matched to a gene: 7. Germline V gene lookup returns CDR1 SGDLS and CDR2 YYNGEE. The CDR3 contains 18 residues. Here the CDR3 reads CASSVDELAGGSTDTQYF. DNA for the CDR3: TGTGCCAGCAGCGTAGATGAACTAGCGGGGGGCTCCACAGATACGCAGTATTTT. Supplemented by reference TRBV9 and TRBJ2-3, the full variable domain reads DSGVTQTPKHLITATGQRVTLRCSPRSGDLSVYWYQQSLDQGLQFLIQYYNGEERAKGNILERFSAQQFPDLHSELNLSSLELGDSALYFCASSVDELAGGSTDTQYFGPGTRLTVL.